This TCR beta chain was sequenced in a study of beta chain features in type 1 diabetes. A word on this clone: Its antigen is still unknown.

Study conclusions and caveats: All four CD4+ subsets from Type 1 diabetes patients carried moderately but significantly shorter TCRB CDR3s.

This CDR3 region has 12 residues. From germline, CDR1 is SGHNT and CDR2 YYREEE (reference sequence). Trimming shortened V by 4 bases and J by 1 base, and 6 bases separated the two germline ends. Expressed TCRB transcripts were sequenced, since all the RNA that had been isolated was reverse transcribed. Sequenced by immunoSEQ multiplex PCR; TCRdb stores in-frame clones only, minus some. The sample consists of 100,000 to 150,000 clones, 16% of them appearing once. This chain connects TRBV5-4 to TRBJ2-7; no definite D call. Sequences were obtained from central memory CD4+ T cells from blood. The source is a young man with type 1 diabetes. CDR3 DNA: TGTGCCAGCAGCCGCGAGTCCTACGAGCAGTACTTC. It specifies CASSRESYEQYF.